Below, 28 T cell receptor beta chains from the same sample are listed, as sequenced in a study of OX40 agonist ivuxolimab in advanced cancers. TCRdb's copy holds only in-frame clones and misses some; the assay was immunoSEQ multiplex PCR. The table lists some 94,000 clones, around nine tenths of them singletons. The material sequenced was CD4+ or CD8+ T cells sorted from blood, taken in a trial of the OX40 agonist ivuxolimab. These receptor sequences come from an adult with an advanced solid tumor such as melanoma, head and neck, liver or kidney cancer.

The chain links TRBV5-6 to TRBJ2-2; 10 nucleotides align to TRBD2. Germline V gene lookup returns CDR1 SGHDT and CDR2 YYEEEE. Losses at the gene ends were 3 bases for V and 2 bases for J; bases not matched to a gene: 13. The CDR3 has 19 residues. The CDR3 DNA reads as TGTGCCAGCAGCTCTATACGCTACTCTAGCGGGGGAAACACCGGGGAGCTGTTTTTT. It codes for CASSSIRYSSGGNTGELFF.

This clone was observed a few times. CDR3 nucleotide sequence: TGTGCCAGCAGCTTAGTTACCCTAGCCAGCACAGGACTCAATCAGCCCCAGCATTTT. Protein: CASSLVTLASTGLNQPQHF. The chain joins TRBV7-9 to TRBJ1-5; D might be TRBD1 (5 bases). CDR1 SEHNR and CDR2 FQNEAQ come from the germline V gene (reference sequence). The germline V and J ends were trimmed by 1 base and 3 bases, with 22 bases remaining between them. The CDR3 length is 19 residues.

CDR3 loop: CASSLDQETQYF. The CDR3 nucleotides are TGTGCCAGCAGCCTCGACCAAGAGACCCAGTACTTC. The chain has TRBV7-3 and TRBJ2-5, with D unresolved. Germline CDR1 SGHTA, CDR2 FQGTGA. CDR3 length: 12 amino acids. Trimming shortened V by 5 bases and J by 0 bases, and 4 bases separated the two germline ends.

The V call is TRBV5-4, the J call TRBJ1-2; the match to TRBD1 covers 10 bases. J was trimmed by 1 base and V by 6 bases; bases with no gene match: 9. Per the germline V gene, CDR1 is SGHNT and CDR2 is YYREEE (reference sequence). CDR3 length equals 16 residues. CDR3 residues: CASTRDRGLGNYGYTF. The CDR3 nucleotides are TGTGCCAGCACCCGGGACAGGGGTTTGGGTAACTATGGCTACACCTTC.

The CDR3 bases are TGTGCCAGCAGCAAGTGGACAGGGGAGGGTCAGCCCCAGCATTTT. This codes for CASSKWTGEGQPQHF. J is TRBJ1-5 and V is TRBV7-2; 9 positions match TRBD1. The CDR3 has 15 amino acids. V trimming: 5 bases; J trimming: 6 bases; junction bases outside the gene matches: 8. Germline assignment: CDR1 SGHTA and CDR2 FQGNSA.

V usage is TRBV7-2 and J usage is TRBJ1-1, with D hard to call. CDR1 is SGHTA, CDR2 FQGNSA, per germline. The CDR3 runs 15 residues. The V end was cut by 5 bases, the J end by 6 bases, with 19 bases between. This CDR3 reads CASSPAGAKNAEAFF. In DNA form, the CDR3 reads TGTGCCAGCAGCCCGGCGGGAGCGAAAAACGCTGAAGCTTTCTTT.

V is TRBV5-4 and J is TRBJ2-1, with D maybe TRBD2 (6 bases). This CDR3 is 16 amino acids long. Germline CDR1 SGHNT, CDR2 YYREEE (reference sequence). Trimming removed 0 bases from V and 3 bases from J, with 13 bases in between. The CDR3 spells CASSLGATRSYNEQFF. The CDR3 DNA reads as TGTGCCAGCAGCTTGGGGGCGACTAGGAGCTACAATGAGCAGTTCTTC.

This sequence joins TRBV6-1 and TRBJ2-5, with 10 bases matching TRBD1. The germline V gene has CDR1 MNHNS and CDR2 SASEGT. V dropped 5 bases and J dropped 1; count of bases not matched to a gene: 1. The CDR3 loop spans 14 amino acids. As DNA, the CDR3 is TGTGCCAGCAGTAGGGACAGGGGCCAAGAGACCCAGTACTTC. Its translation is CASSRDRGQETQYF.

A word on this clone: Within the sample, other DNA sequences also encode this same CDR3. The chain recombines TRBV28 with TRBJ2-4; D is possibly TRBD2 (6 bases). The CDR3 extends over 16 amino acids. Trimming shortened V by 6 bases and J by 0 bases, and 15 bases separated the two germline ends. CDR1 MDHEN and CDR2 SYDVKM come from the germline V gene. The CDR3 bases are TGTGCCAGCAGCCCGGGGAGGTTCCTAGCCAAAAACATTCAGTACTTC. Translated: CASSPGRFLAKNIQYF.

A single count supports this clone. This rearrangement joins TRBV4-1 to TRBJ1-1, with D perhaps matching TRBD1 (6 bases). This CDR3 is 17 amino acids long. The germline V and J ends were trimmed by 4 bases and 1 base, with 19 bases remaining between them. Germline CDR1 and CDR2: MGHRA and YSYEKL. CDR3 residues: CASSPALDRDKNTEAFF. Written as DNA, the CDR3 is TGCGCCAGCAGCCCAGCCCTCGACCGGGACAAGAACACTGAAGCTTTCTTT.

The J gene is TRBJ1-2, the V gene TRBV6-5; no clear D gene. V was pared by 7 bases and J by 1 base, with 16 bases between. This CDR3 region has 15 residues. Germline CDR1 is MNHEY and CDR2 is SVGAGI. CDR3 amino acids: CASIKSRTDNYGYTF. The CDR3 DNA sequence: TGTGCCAGCATCAAGTCAAGGACTGATAACTATGGCTACACCTTC.

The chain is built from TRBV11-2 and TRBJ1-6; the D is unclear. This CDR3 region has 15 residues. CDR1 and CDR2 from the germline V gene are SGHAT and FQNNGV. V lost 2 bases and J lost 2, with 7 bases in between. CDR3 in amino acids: CASSLRTPYNSPLHF. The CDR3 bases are TGTGCCAGCAGCTTACGAACACCCTATAATTCACCCCTCCACTTT.

CDR3 DNA sequence: TGTGCCAGCAGCTTAAGTGGGAGCCGGAACACTGAAGCTTTCTTT. This codes for CASSLSGSRNTEAFF. The chain links TRBV11-1 to TRBJ1-1, with D unresolved. Trimming pared 2 bases from V and 1 base from J, leaving 11 bases between. The CDR3 has 15 residues. Germline lookup yields CDR1 SGHAT and CDR2 FQDESV (reference sequence).

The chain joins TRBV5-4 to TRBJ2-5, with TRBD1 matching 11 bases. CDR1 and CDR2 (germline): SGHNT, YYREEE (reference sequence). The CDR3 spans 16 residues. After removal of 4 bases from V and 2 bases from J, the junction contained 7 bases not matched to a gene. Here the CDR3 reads CASSPWTGGPQETQYF. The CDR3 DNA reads TGTGCCAGCAGCCCGTGGACAGGGGGCCCTCAAGAGACCCAGTACTTC.

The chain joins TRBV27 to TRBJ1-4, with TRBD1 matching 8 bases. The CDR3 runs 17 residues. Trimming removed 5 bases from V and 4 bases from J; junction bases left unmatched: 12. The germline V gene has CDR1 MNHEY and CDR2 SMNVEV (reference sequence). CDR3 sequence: CASSQPWQGAGNEKLFF. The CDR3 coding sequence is TGTGCCAGCAGTCAACCCTGGCAGGGGGCTGGTAATGAAAAACTGTTTTTT. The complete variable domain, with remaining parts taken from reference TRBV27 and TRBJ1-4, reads EAQVTQNPRYLITVTGKKLTVTCSQNMNHEYMSWYRQDPGLGLRQIYYSMNVEVTDKGDVPEGYKVSRKEKRNFPLILESPSPNQTSLYFCASSQPWQGAGNEKLFFGSGTQLSVL.

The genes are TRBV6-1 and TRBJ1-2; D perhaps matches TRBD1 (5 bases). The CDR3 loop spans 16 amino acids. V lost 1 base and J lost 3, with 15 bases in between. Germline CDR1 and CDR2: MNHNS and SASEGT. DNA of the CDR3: TGTGCCAGCAGTGAAGGTGTCGTCAGAGGGGACTATGGCTACACCTTC. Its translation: CASSEGVVRGDYGYTF.

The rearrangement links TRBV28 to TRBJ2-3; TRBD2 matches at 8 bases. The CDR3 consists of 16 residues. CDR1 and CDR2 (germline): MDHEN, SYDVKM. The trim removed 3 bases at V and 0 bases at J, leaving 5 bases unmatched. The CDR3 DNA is TGTGCCAGCAGTTTCGGGGGGGATGGGAGCACAGATACGCAGTATTTT. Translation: CASSFGGDGSTDTQYF.

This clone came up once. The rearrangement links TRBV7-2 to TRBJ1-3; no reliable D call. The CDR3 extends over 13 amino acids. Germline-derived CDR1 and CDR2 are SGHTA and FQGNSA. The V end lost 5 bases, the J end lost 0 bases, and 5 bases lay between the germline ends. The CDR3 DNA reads TGTGCCAGCAGCCTGGACTCTGGAAACACCATATATTTT. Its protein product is CASSLDSGNTIYF.

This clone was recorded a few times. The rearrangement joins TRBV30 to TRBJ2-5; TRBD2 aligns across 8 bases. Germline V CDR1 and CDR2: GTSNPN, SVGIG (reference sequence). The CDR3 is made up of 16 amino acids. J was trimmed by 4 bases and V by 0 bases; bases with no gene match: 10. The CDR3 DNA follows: TGTGCCTGGAGTGTGCCGACTACGGGAGGGTTAGAGACCCAGTACTTC. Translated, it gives CAWSVPTTGGLETQYF.

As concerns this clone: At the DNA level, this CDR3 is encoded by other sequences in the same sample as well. CDR3 protein: CASKSTDTQYF. The CDR3, as DNA: TGTGCCAGTAAATCCACGGATACGCAGTATTTT. V and J are TRBV19 and TRBJ2-3; D gene unclear. The CDR3 length is 11 residues. Per germline, CDR1 LNHDA and CDR2 SQIVND (reference sequence). V lost 7 bases and J 6 bases, leaving 8 bases between the germline ends. Full variable domain (outside the CDR3, taken from reference TRBV19 and TRBJ2-3): DGGITQSPKYLFRKEGQNVTLSCEQNLNHDAMYWYRQDPGQGLRLIYYSQIVNDFQKGDIAEGYSVSREKKESFPLTVTSAQKNPTAFYLCASKSTDTQYFGPGTRLTVL.

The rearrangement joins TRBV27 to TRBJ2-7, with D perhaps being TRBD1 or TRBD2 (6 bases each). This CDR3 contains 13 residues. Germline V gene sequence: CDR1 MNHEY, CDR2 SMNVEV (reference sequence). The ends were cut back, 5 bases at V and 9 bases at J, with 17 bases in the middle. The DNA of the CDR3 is TGTGCCAGCAGTGGACAACAGGGAGGATGGCAGTACTTC. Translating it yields CASSGQQGGWQYF.

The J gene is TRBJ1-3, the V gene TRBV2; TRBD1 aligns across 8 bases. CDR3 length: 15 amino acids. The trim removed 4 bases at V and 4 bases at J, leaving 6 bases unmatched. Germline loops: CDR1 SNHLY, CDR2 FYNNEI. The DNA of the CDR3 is TGTGCCAGCAGTGTAGGCAGGGGGCAAGGAAACACCATATATTTT. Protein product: CASSVGRGQGNTIYF.

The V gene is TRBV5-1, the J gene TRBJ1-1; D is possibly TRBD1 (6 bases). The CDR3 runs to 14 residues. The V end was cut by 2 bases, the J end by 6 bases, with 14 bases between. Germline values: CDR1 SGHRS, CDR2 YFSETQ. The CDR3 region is CASSFTGTIPEAFF. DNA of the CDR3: TGCGCCAGCAGCTTCACAGGGACGATCCCTGAAGCTTTCTTT.

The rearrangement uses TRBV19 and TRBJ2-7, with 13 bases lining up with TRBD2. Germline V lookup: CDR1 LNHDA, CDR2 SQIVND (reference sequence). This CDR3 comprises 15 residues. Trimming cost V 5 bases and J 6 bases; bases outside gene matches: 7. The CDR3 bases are TGTGCCAGTAGTCCCCGGACTAGCGGGAGTGGCGAGCAGTACTTC. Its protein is CASSPRTSGSGEQYF.

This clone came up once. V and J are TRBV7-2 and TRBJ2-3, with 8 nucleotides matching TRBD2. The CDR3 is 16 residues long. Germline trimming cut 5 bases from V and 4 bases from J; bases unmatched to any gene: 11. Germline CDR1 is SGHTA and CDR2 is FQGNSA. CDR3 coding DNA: TGTGCCAGCAGCATCCGCCGGGGGCGGGAGGCAGATACGCAGTATTTT. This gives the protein CASSIRRGREADTQYF.

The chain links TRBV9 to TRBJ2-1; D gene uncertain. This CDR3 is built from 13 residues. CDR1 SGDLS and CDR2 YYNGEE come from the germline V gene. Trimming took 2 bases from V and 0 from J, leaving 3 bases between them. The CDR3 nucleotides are TGTGCCAGCAGCGTCGGCTCCTACAATGAGCAGTTCTTC. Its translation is CASSVGSYNEQFF.

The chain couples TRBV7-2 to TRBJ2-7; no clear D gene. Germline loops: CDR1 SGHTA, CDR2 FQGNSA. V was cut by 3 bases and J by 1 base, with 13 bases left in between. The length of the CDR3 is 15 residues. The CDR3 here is CASSLRTVRSYEQYF. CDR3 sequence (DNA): TGTGCCAGCAGCTTGCGTACGGTCCGGTCCTACGAGCAGTACTTC. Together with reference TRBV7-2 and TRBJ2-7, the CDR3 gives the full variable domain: GAGVSQSPSNKVTEKGKDVELRCDPISGHTALYWYRQSLGQGLEFLIYFQGNSAPDKSGLPSDRFSAERTGGSVSTLTIQRTQQEDSAVYLCASSLRTVRSYEQYFGPGTRLTVT.

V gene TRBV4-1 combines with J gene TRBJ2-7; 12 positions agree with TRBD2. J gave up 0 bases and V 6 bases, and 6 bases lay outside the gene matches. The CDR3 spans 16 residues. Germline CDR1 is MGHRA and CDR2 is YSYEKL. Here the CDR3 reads CASRLGLAGSSYEQYF. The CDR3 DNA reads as TGCGCCAGCAGACTAGGACTAGCGGGAAGCTCCTACGAGCAGTACTTC.